This TCR beta chain was documented in a study of blood T cell repertoires in COVID-19. The length of the CDR3 is 13 residues. V was clipped by 10 bases and J by 8 bases; unmatched bases: 11. Per the germline V gene, CDR1 is ENHRY and CDR2 is SYGVKD. Measured with immunoSEQ multiplex PCR; TCRdb has only the in-frame clones, and not every one. The data contain fewer than 250,000 clones, roughly 86% of them singletons. The clonotype was recovered from a woman aged 80 or older with COVID-19, enrolled during active disease. What was sequenced was peripheral blood. This sequence joins TRBV10-3 and TRBJ2-1; 7 bases align to TRBD1. The CDR3 DNA reads as TGTGCCACCGCCGGTGACAGGGATGATGAGCAGTTCTTC. This translates into CATAGDRDDEQFF.